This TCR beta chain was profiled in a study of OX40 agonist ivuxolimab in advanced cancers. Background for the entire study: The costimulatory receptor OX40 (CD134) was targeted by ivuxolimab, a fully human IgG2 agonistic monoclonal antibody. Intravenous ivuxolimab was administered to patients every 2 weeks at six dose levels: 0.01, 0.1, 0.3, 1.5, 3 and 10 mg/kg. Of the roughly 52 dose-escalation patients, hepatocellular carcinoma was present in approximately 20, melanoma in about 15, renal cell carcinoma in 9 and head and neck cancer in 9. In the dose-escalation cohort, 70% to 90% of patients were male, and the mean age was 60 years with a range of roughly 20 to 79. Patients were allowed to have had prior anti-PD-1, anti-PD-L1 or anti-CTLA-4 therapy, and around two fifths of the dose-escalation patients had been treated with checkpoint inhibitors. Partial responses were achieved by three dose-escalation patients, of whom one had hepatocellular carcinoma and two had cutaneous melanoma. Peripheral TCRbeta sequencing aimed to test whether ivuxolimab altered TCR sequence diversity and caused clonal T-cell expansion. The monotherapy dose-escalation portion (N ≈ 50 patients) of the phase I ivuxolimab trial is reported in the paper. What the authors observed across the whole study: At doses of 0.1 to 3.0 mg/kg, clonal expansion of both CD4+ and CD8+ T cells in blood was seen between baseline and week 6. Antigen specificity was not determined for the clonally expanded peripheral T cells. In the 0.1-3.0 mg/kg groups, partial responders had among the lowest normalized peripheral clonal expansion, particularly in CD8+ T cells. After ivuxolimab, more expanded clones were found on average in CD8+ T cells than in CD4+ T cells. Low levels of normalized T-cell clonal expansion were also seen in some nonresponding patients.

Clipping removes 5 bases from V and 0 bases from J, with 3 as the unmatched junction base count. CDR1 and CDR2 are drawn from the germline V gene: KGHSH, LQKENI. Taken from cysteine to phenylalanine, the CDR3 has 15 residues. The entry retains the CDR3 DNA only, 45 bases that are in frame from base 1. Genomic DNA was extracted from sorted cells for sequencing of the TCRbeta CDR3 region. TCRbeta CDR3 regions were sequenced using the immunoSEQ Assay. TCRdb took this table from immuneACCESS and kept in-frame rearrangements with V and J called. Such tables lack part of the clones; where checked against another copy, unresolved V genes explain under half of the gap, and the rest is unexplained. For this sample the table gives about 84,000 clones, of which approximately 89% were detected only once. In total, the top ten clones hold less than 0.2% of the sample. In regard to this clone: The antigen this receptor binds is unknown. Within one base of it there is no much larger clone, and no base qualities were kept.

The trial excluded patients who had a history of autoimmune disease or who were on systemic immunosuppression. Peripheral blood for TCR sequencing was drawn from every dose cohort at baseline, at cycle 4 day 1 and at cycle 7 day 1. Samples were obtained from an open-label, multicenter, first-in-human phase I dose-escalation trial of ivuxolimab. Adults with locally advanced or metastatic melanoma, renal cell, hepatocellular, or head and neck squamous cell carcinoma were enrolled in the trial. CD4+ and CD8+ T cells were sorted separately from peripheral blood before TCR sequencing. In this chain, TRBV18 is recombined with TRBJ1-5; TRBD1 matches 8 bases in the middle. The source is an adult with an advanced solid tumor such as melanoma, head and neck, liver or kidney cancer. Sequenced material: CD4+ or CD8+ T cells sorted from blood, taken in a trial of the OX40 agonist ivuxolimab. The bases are TGTGCCAGCTCAGAGGGACAGGATAGCAATCAGCCCCAGCATTTT. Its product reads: CASSEGQDSNQPQHF.